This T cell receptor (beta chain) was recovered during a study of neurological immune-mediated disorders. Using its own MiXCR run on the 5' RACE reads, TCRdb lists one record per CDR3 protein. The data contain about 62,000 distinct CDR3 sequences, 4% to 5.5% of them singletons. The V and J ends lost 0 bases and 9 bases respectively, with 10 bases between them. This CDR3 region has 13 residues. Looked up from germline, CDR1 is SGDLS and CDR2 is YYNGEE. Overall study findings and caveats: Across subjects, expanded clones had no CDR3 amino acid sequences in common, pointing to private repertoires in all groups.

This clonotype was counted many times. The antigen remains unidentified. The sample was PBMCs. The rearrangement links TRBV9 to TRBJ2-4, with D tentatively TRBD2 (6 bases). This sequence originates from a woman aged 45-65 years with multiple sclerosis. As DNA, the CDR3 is TGTGCCAGCAGCGTAGGCGGGGATAGCATTCAGTACTTC. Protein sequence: CASSVGGDSIQYF.